These 9 T cell receptor beta chains came from one sample sequenced in a study of blood T cell repertoires in COVID-19. The repertoire was sequenced with immunoSEQ multiplex PCR; TCRdb's copy has only in-frame clones and lacks some. The sample contains about 250,000 clones, 85% of which appear only once. What was sequenced was PBMCs or T cells enriched from blood (not recorded which). These receptors originate from a woman in her forties or fifties with acute COVID-19.

This chain links TRBV19 with TRBJ1-1; 8 bases are a match to TRBD1. V lost 4 bases, J lost 4 bases, and 5 bases stayed unmatched. The germline V gene encodes CDR1 LNHDA and CDR2 SQIVND (reference sequence). The length of the CDR3 is 14 residues. CDR3 sequence reads: CASSRGQVTTEAFF. DNA of the CDR3: TGTGCCAGTAGTAGGGGACAGGTTACCACTGAAGCTTTCTTT.

V is TRBV6-2 or TRBV6-3 and J is TRBJ1-1; 7 nucleotides agree with TRBD1. With V trimmed by 5 bases and J by 6 bases, 9 bases remained unmatched. The CDR3 has 14 amino acids. Germline values: CDR1 MNHEY, CDR2 SVGEGT. CDR3 coding DNA: TGTGCCAGCAGTACTACAGGGGTAGGGGCTGAAGCTTTCTTT. It yields the protein CASSTTGVGAEAFF.

The gene calls are TRBV10-3 and TRBJ1-1; possible D gene TRBD1, 6 bases. CDR1 and CDR2 (germline): ENHRY, SYGVKD. The CDR3 is 15 amino acids. V was trimmed by 2 bases and J by 4 bases, leaving 14 bases between them. The CDR3 region is CAISEIAGESTEAFF. CDR3 nucleotide sequence: TGTGCCATCAGTGAGATAGCAGGGGAAAGCACTGAAGCTTTCTTT.

This clone was seen a handful of times. The rearrangement links TRBV2 to TRBJ1-6, with 9 bases aligning to TRBD1. The CDR3 is made up of 15 amino acids. V was clipped by 4 bases and J by 7 bases; unmatched bases: 5. Germline lookup yields CDR1 SNHLY and CDR2 FYNNEI. The CDR3 loop reads CASSGDRVANSPLHF. CDR3 in DNA: TGTGCCAGCAGTGGGGACAGGGTAGCGAATTCACCCCTCCACTTT. Filled out from reference TRBV2 and TRBJ1-6, the complete variable domain reads EPEVTQTPSHQVTQMGQEVILRCVPISNHLYFYWYRQILGQKVEFLVSFYNNEISEKSEIFDDQFSVERPDGSNFTLKIRSTKLEDSAMYFCASSGDRVANSPLHFGNGTRLTVT.

In its sample, this clone was seen once. The chain couples TRBV20-1 to TRBJ2-3, with a weak D call TRBD1 (6 bases). The germline V and J ends were trimmed by 3 bases and 2 bases, with 12 bases remaining between them. This CDR3 region has 14 residues. Germline loops: CDR1 DFQATT, CDR2 SNEGSKA (reference sequence). CDR3 sequence (DNA): TGCAGTGCTAGTCCGGGACAACTCACAGATACGCAGTATTTT. Protein sequence: CSASPGQLTDTQYF.

This chain's CDR3 is CASSLEAGVNTEAFF. The CDR3 nucleotides are TGCGCCAGCAGCTTGGAGGCAGGGGTGAACACTGAAGCTTTCTTT. This chain joins TRBV5-1 and TRBJ1-1; D possibly corresponds to TRBD1 (6 bases). The CDR3 contains 15 residues. Deletions cut 0 bases from V and 0 bases from J, with 9 bases between. Germline assignment: CDR1 SGHRS and CDR2 YFSETQ.

The J gene is TRBJ1-5, the V gene TRBV23-1, with D hard to call. TRBV23-1 is an ORF, and what it does is uncertain. This CDR3 spans 13 amino acids. Trimming removed 9 bases at V and 0 bases at J, with 9 bases between. The CDR3 coding sequence is TGCGCCAGACCATGCGGTAGCAATCAGCCCCAGCATTTT. Translation gives CARPCGSNQPQHF.

V usage is TRBV12-3 or TRBV12-4 and J usage is TRBJ2-7; perhaps TRBD1 as D (5 bases). Trimming took 6 bases from V and 6 from J, leaving 15 bases between them. The CDR3 contains 13 residues. The CDR3 loop is CASSSLGHSEQYF. In DNA form, the CDR3 reads TGTGCCAGCAGCTCCCTAGGACACTCCGAGCAGTACTTC.

The genes are TRBV19 and TRBJ1-1; weak D call: TRBD1 (6 bases). Germline V gene sequence: CDR1 LNHDA, CDR2 SQIVND (reference sequence). V was clipped by 8 bases and J by 3 bases, with 13 bases between them. The CDR3 runs 13 residues. Here the CDR3 reads CASADRSYTEAFF. The CDR3 region has the DNA TGTGCCAGTGCCGACAGGAGTTACACTGAAGCTTTCTTT.